A single sample gave rise to the 30 T cell receptor beta chains below, sequenced in a study of response to subunit inactivated influenza vaccine. In TCRdb, the RT-PCR reads were re-called with MiXCR into one record per CDR3 protein. Among hundreds of thousands of distinct CDR3 sequences listed, 12% to 15% were seen once. This specimen consisted of PBMCs from blood, obtained about 14 days before vaccination. The receptors were gathered from a man aged 50-60 years who received an inactivated influenza vaccine.

This clonotype was picked up a small number of times. J is TRBJ1-2 and V is TRBV12-3 or TRBV12-4; the match to TRBD1 covers 8 bases. J was trimmed by 4 bases and V by 5 bases; bases with no gene match: 6. The CDR3 covers 14 residues. CDR3 in amino acids: CASSPGGVGYGYTF. The CDR3 nucleotides read TGTGCCAGCAGTCCAGGGGGCGTCGGCTATGGCTACACCTTC.

The rearrangement links TRBV12-3 or TRBV12-4 to TRBJ2-1, with D perhaps being TRBD1 or TRBD2 (5 bases each). This CDR3 spans 14 amino acids. With 8 bases removed from V and 0 bases from J, the gap between germline ends came to 11 bases. The CDR3 here is CASLRDHSYNEQFF. CDR3 coding DNA: TGTGCCAGCCTTAGGGACCACTCCTACAATGAGCAGTTCTTC.

This clonotype was counted ten times or more. The chain has TRBV12-3 or TRBV12-4 and TRBJ2-3, with TRBD2 matching 7 bases. V shed 5 bases and J 12 bases; nucleotides not matched to a gene: 8. The CDR3 spans 12 residues. The CDR3 region has the DNA TGTGCCAGCAGTCTTGACCCGGGGGGTCAGTATTTT. This gives the protein CASSLDPGGQYF.

The rearrangement links TRBV7-2 to TRBJ2-1, with a weak D call TRBD2 (5 bases). There are 15 residues in the CDR3. Germline values: CDR1 SGHTA, CDR2 FQGNSA. The germline V and J ends were trimmed by 5 bases and 7 bases, with 18 bases remaining between them. Written as DNA, the CDR3 is TGTGCCAGCAGCCCCAGCTCGACTAAAGGGAATGAGCAGTTCTTC. Encoded protein: CASSPSSTKGNEQFF.

The chain carries TRBV12-3 or TRBV12-4 and TRBJ1-2; D not certain. Trimming stripped 7 bases from V and 3 bases from J, with 9 bases between. This CDR3 region has 12 residues. The CDR3 region is CASTGLDYGYTF. The CDR3, as DNA: TGTGCCAGCACAGGTTTGGACTATGGCTACACCTTC.

The chain employs TRBV20-1 and TRBJ1-2; D gene unclear. With 6 bases removed from V and 8 bases from J, the gap between germline ends came to 16 bases. Germline CDR1 is DFQATT and CDR2 is SNEGSKA (reference sequence). CDR3 size: 12 residues. CDR3: CSATKDIEGYTF. CDR3 nucleotides: TGCAGTGCCACCAAAGACATAGAGGGCTACACCTTC.

This clonotype was detected only a few times. The CDR3 spells CATSRAPLGRSEETQYF. DNA for the CDR3: TGTGCCACCAGCAGAGCTCCCCTAGGCCGGTCGGAAGAGACCCAGTACTTC. The V gene is TRBV15, the J gene TRBJ2-5; unclear D gene. CDR1 is LNHNV, CDR2 YYDKDF, per germline (reference sequence). V was pared by 1 base and J by 3 bases, with 18 bases between. The CDR3 sequence is 17 residues long.

There are many counts of this clonotype. V and J are TRBV10-3 and TRBJ2-3; TRBD2 matches 9 bases. The germline V gene encodes CDR1 ENHRY and CDR2 SYGVKD. Germline trimming cut 6 bases from V and 1 base from J; bases unmatched to any gene: 2. This CDR3 has 14 amino acids. CDR3 sequence (DNA): TGTGCCATCAGAATAGCGGGAGGCACAGATACGCAGTATTTT. This translates into CAIRIAGGTDTQYF.

The CDR3 reads CASSGTSGYEQYF. The CDR3 bases are TGTGCCAGCTCCGGGACTAGCGGATACGAGCAGTACTTC. V usage is TRBV18 and J usage is TRBJ2-7; 11 bases agree with TRBD2. CDR1 and CDR2 from the germline V gene are KGHSH and LQKENI. J lost 4 bases, V lost 6 bases, and 2 bases had no gene match. CDR3 size: 13 residues.

This clonotype was found a few times. This rearrangement joins TRBV6-5 to TRBJ2-5, with 8 bases fitting TRBD2. Germline V gene lookup returns CDR1 MNHEY and CDR2 SVGAGI. With V trimmed by 4 bases and J by 7 bases, 8 bases remained unmatched. The CDR3 is 14 amino acids. The CDR3 is CASSSSGRGVTQYF. The CDR3 DNA sequence: TGTGCCAGCAGTTCGAGCGGGAGAGGGGTGACCCAGTACTTC.

The rearrangement uses TRBV9 and TRBJ1-1; 7 nucleotides line up with TRBD1. With 3 bases clipped from V and 0 bases from J, the junction kept 5 bases outside the gene matches. The CDR3 covers 15 residues. The V gene's germline CDR1 is SGDLS and CDR2 YYNGEE. The CDR3 DNA reads TGTGCCAGCAGCGGGGAGGGACAGATGAACACTGAAGCTTTCTTT. Translation: CASSGEGQMNTEAFF.

The rearrangement links TRBV7-9 to TRBJ2-2, with D perhaps matching TRBD2 (5 bases). The CDR3 loop spans 13 amino acids. Germline V gene sequence: CDR1 SEHNR, CDR2 FQNEAQ (reference sequence). V was cut by 4 bases and J by 5 bases, with 8 bases left in between. The CDR3 protein is CASSSPGTGELFF. For the CDR3, the DNA is TGTGCCAGCAGCTCGCCGGGGACCGGGGAGCTGTTTTTT.

This rearrangement joins TRBV11-2 to TRBJ2-5; 11 bases line up with TRBD2. The CDR3 is 13 residues long. Per the germline V gene, CDR1 is SGHAT and CDR2 is FQNNGV. V shed 2 bases, J shed 13 bases, and the junction held 6 bases outside the gene matches. The CDR3 DNA follows: TGTGCCAGCAGCTTAATAGCGGGAGGGCTTACGTACTTC. Protein sequence: CASSLIAGGLTYF. The whole variable domain, remainder taken from reference TRBV11-2 and TRBJ2-5, is EAGVAQSPRYKIIEKRQSVAFWCNPISGHATLYWYQQILGQGPKLLIQFQNNGVVDDSQLPKDRFSAERLKGVDSTLKIQPAKLEDSAVYLCASSLIAGGLTYFGPGTRLLVL.

Only a few counts were recorded for this clonotype. The CDR3 sequence: CASTHNEQFF. The DNA of the CDR3 is TGTGCCAGCACCCACAATGAGCAGTTCTTC. This chain uses TRBV12-3 or TRBV12-4 with TRBJ2-1; no definite D call. The V end lost 7 bases, the J end lost 5 bases, and 3 bases lay between the germline ends. The CDR3 loop spans 10 amino acids.

The chain recombines TRBV12-3 or TRBV12-4 with TRBJ2-5; perhaps D is TRBD1 or TRBD2 (5 bases each). V shed 3 bases and J shed 5 bases, with 16 bases lying between them. The CDR3 runs to 15 residues. The CDR3 here is CASSFGGGGRETQYF. The CDR3 DNA reads TGTGCCAGCAGTTTTGGGGGTGGGGGACGCGAGACCCAGTACTTC.

In DNA form, the CDR3 reads TGTGCCAGCAGCGTAGTTCCCCGTGAAGATACGCAGTATTTT. This gives the protein CASSVVPREDTQYF. The gene calls are TRBV9 and TRBJ2-3; D is unclear. This CDR3 region has 14 residues. V lost 0 bases and J 5 bases, leaving 10 bases between the germline ends. Germline V gives CDR1 SGDLS, CDR2 YYNGEE.

CDR3 sequence: CASSYPRVGADTQYF. The CDR3 bases are TGTGCCAGCAGCTACCCCCGCGTGGGTGCAGATACGCAGTATTTT. This chain links TRBV7-8 with TRBJ2-3; D not resolved. Germline V gives CDR1 SGHVS, CDR2 FQNEAQ. Trimming took 4 bases from V and 4 from J, leaving 15 bases between them. The CDR3 sequence is 15 residues long. Full variable domain (missing parts from reference TRBV7-8 and TRBJ2-3): GAGVSQSPRYKVAKRGQDVALRCDPISGHVSLFWYQQALGQGPEFLTYFQNEAQLDKSGLPSDRFFAERPEGSVSTLKIQRTQQEDSAVYLCASSYPRVGADTQYFGPGTRLTVL.

The chain links TRBV7-2 to TRBJ2-5, with a possible D match to TRBD1 (6 bases). The length of the CDR3 is 15 residues. Germline CDR1 and CDR2: SGHTA and FQGNSA. V lost 4 bases to trimming and J lost 2 bases, with 14 bases between them. CDR3 bases: TGTGCCAGCAGCTCGATGCGAGGGGGACAAGAGACCCAGTACTTC. Translation gives CASSSMRGGQETQYF.

In its sample, this clonotype was seen a few times. The V gene is TRBV6-5, the J gene TRBJ2-2, with 7 bases fitting TRBD2. CDR3 length: 17 amino acids. V lost 0 bases and J lost 1; bases outside the gene matches: 5. Germline V gene data show CDR1 as MNHEY and CDR2 as SVGAGI. The CDR3 is CASSYSRERGNTGELFF. The CDR3 nucleotides read TGTGCCAGCAGTTACTCGAGGGAGCGGGGGAACACCGGGGAGCTGTTTTTT.

The chain uses TRBV29-1 and TRBJ2-7, with TRBD1 identical over 10 bases. V trimming: 6 bases; J trimming: 9 bases; junction bases outside the gene matches: 11. The CDR3 consists of 13 residues. CDR1 is SQVTM and CDR2 is ANQGSEA in the germline V gene. CDR3 sequence: CSVQDGQGVRQYF. For the CDR3, the DNA is TGCAGCGTCCAGGATGGACAGGGGGTCCGGCAGTACTTC.

This clonotype was seen more than once but under ten times. The gene calls are TRBV6-7 and TRBJ1-1; 8 bases align to TRBD1. TRBV6-7 is an ORF, and what it does is uncertain. This CDR3 is 15 amino acids long. Unmatched junction bases numbered 3, after V lost 2 bases and J lost 1 base. As DNA, the CDR3 is TGTGCCAGCAGTTACCGGGACAGGCAGAACACTGAAGCTTTCTTT. As protein: CASSYRDRQNTEAFF.

The V call is TRBV27, the J call TRBJ2-7; 7 bases line up with TRBD2. In germline, CDR1 is MNHEY, CDR2 SMNVEV (reference sequence). The CDR3 sequence is 16 residues long. V shed 5 bases and J 1 base; nucleotides not matched to a gene: 11. The CDR3 region is CASSPGGGRSSYEQYF. The CDR3 DNA follows: TGTGCCAGCAGTCCGGGGGGTGGACGGTCGTCCTACGAGCAGTACTTC.

This clonotype was counted between two and nine times. CDR3 nucleotides: TGTGCCAGCAGGCGGACTAGCGGGAGTCCCGGGGAGCTGTTTTTT. It codes for CASRRTSGSPGELFF. The chain combines TRBV28 with TRBJ2-2; 13 nucleotides agree with TRBD2. V was clipped by 6 bases and J by 6 bases; unmatched bases: 4. Germline V gives CDR1 MDHEN, CDR2 SYDVKM. The CDR3 consists of 15 residues.

The chain has TRBV20-1 and TRBJ2-1; 10 nucleotides match TRBD2. Unmatched junction bases numbered 3, after V lost 5 bases and J lost 2 bases. In germline, CDR1 is DFQATT, CDR2 SNEGSKA (reference sequence). The CDR3 runs 14 residues. Here the CDR3 DNA reads TGCAGTGCTCCAGCGGGAGGGACCTACAATGAGCAGTTCTTC. It encodes CSAPAGGTYNEQFF.

This clonotype was counted a few times. The rearrangement uses TRBV20-1 and TRBJ2-7; 11 bases match TRBD2. The germline CDR1 and CDR2 sequences are DFQATT and SNEGSKA (reference sequence). The J segment lost 4 bases and the V segment lost 5 bases, leaving 7 bases of the junction unmatched. This CDR3 has 14 amino acids. CDR3 protein: CSAYRLAGGYEQYF. The CDR3 DNA reads as TGCAGTGCTTACCGGCTAGCGGGAGGATACGAGCAGTACTTC.

In nucleotides, the CDR3 is TGCGCCAGCAGCCAAGAGTTCACAGATACGCAGTATTTT. Translation: CASSQEFTDTQYF. This sequence joins TRBV5-1 and TRBJ2-3; D is unclear. Per germline, CDR1 SGHRS and CDR2 YFSETQ. The CDR3 is 13 residues long. V lost 4 bases to trimming and J lost 2 bases, with 8 bases between them.

This clonotype was recorded a few times. The chain links TRBV18 to TRBJ2-7; 8 bases align to TRBD2. J was trimmed by 4 bases and V by 5 bases; bases with no gene match: 7. The CDR3 loop spans 14 amino acids. Germline V gives CDR1 KGHSH, CDR2 LQKENI. The CDR3 nucleotides read TGTGCCAGCTCAACGGGACTAGGGATATACGAGCAGTACTTC. Its protein product is CASSTGLGIYEQYF. The variable domain in full, completed from reference TRBV18 and TRBJ2-7, reads NAGVMQNPRHLVRRRGQEARLRCSPMKGHSHVYWYRQLPEEGLKFMVYLQKENIIDESGMPKERFSAEFPKEGPSILRIQQVVRGDSAAYFCASSTGLGIYEQYFGPGTRLTVT.

This rearrangement joins TRBV6-2 or TRBV6-3 to TRBJ1-1; D gene unclear. Germline V CDR1 and CDR2: MNHEY, SVGEGT. Trimming left V 2 bases short and J 3 bases short, with 10 bases between. The CDR3 loop spans 14 amino acids. Here the CDR3 DNA reads TGTGCCAGCAGTTACGTTGGGGAAGACACTGAAGCTTTCTTT. Its protein is CASSYVGEDTEAFF.

The V call is TRBV6-5, the J call TRBJ2-7, with 7 bases matching TRBD1. The CDR3 sequence is 12 residues long. V lost 6 bases and J lost 9; bases outside the gene matches: 8. Germline V lookup: CDR1 MNHEY, CDR2 SVGAGI. The CDR3 region has the DNA TGTGCCAGCAGATCGACAGGGTCGGTGCAGTACTTC. This sequence encodes CASRSTGSVQYF.

This clonotype showed up just a few times. V usage is TRBV27 and J usage is TRBJ1-2, with no clear D. CDR3 length: 13 residues. Trimming pared 6 bases from V and 4 bases from J, leaving 12 bases between. Germline loops: CDR1 MNHEY, CDR2 SMNVEV (reference sequence). CDR3 region: CASSPRVGYGYTF. CDR3 nucleotide sequence: TGTGCCAGCAGCCCAAGGGTCGGCTATGGCTACACCTTC.